One and the same sample provided the 10 T cell receptor beta chains below, sequenced in a study of early T cells in non-severe SARS-CoV-2 infection. MiXCR, applied by TCRdb to the 5' RACE reads, yields one record per CDR3 protein. The table has 35,000 to 45,000 distinct CDR3 sequences, about 6% seen once. The sequencing here drew on whole blood, taken at baseline. The receptors were gathered from an adult who was a healthcare worker with PCR-confirmed SARS-CoV-2 infection or an uninfected control (not recorded which).

CDR3 amino acids: CASSLARQHEQFF. The CDR3 nucleotides are TGTGCCAGCAGCTTGGCCCGGCAGCATGAGCAGTTCTTC. The V call is TRBV5-5, the J call TRBJ2-1; D call uncertain. Trimming took 0 bases from V and 8 from J, leaving 9 bases between them. Germline-derived CDR1 and CDR2 are SGHKS and YYEKEE (reference sequence). This CDR3 contains 13 residues.

This clonotype was counted only a few times. A read error may produce the germline difference seen at one junction end. This chain uses TRBV9 with TRBJ1-2; 7 bases match TRBD1. The CDR3 covers 13 residues. Germline V lookup: CDR1 SGDLS, CDR2 YYNGEE. In nucleotides, the CDR3 is TGTGCCAGCAGCCCGACAGGGAGCTATAGCTACACCTTC. It encodes CASSPTGSYSYTF.

This clonotype was picked up many times. V and J are TRBV7-9 and TRBJ1-2, with 7 bases fitting TRBD1. This CDR3 is built from 13 residues. Germline CDR1 is SEHNR and CDR2 is FQNEAQ (reference sequence). Losses at the gene ends were 1 base for V and 6 bases for J; bases not matched to a gene: 2. The CDR3 DNA follows: TGTGCCAGCAGCTTAGTACAGGGGAATGGCTACACCTTC. This encodes CASSLVQGNGYTF.

This clonotype was found many times. The V and J genes are TRBV5-6 and TRBJ2-2; D is uncertain. V was pared by 0 bases and J by 6 bases, with 6 bases between. Germline CDR1 and CDR2: SGHDT and YYEEEE. The CDR3 covers 13 residues. CDR3: CASSLGPAGELFF. CDR3 DNA sequence: TGTGCCAGCAGCTTGGGACCAGCCGGGGAGCTGTTTTTT.

This clonotype showed up many times. J is TRBJ2-3 and V is TRBV18; D gene unclear. Germline V CDR1 and CDR2: KGHSH, LQKENI. Trimming removed 6 bases from V and 1 base from J, with 5 bases in between. The CDR3 consists of 12 residues. CDR3 coding DNA: TGTGCCAGCTCGCAGCGCACAGATACGCAGTATTTT. It specifies CASSQRTDTQYF.

This clonotype was seen at least ten times. This chain joins TRBV14 and TRBJ2-1; 10 bases fit TRBD1. The V and J ends lost 2 bases and 7 bases, in that order; junction bases with no gene match: 11. CDR1 is SGHDN and CDR2 is FVKESK in the germline V gene. The CDR3 totals 17 residues. CDR3 nucleotides: TGTGCCAGCAGCCAATTCGGACAGGGGGTACCCAGGAATGAGCAGTTCTTC. It encodes CASSQFGQGVPRNEQFF. The whole variable domain, remainder taken from reference TRBV14 and TRBJ2-1, is EAGVTQFPSHSVIEKGQTVTLRCDPISGHDNLYWYRRVMGKEIKFLLHFVKESKQDESGMPNNRFLAERTGGTYSTLKVQPAELEDSGVYFCASSQFGQGVPRNEQFFGPGTRLTVL.

This clonotype was seen repeatedly, ten times or more. This chain connects TRBV19 to TRBJ2-7; TRBD1 matches at 12 bases. V shed 3 bases and J 6 bases; nucleotides not matched to a gene: 6. Germline lookup yields CDR1 LNHDA and CDR2 SQIVND (reference sequence). This CDR3 contains 15 residues. The CDR3 coding sequence is TGTGCCAGTAGTATTTTGATGGGACAGGGGGCCGAGCAGTACTTC. Translating it yields CASSILMGQGAEQYF.

This clonotype was detected many times. The chain joins TRBV11-2 to TRBJ2-5; 10 positions agree with TRBD2. CDR3 length: 18 residues. Germline CDR1 is SGHAT and CDR2 is FQNNGV. Germline trimming cut 0 bases from V and 3 bases from J; bases unmatched to any gene: 10. CDR3 residues: CASSLDLLAGAYEETQYF. The CDR3 bases are TGTGCCAGCAGCTTAGACTTGCTAGCGGGGGCATATGAAGAGACCCAGTACTTC.

V gene TRBV5-6 combines with J gene TRBJ2-7, with TRBD1 matching 11 bases. Germline V gene lookup returns CDR1 SGHDT and CDR2 YYEEEE. Trimming at V came to 3 bases and at J to 6 bases, leaving 5 bases not matched to a gene. This CDR3 has 14 residues. CDR3 sequence: CASSWDRGSGEQYF. The CDR3 DNA is TGTGCCAGCAGCTGGGACAGGGGGTCGGGCGAGCAGTACTTC.

The chain is built from TRBV5-1 and TRBJ1-2; TRBD1 is a possible D gene (5 bases). CDR1 is SGHRS, CDR2 YFSETQ, per germline. Trimming shortened V by 5 bases and J by 0 bases, and 17 bases separated the two germline ends. The CDR3 consists of 16 residues. CDR3 DNA: TGCGCCAGCAGAGCCATCCAGGGATGGTCTAACTATGGCTACACCTTC. This gives the protein CASRAIQGWSNYGYTF.